The next 3 T cell receptor beta chains were all read from a single sample in a study of human T cells and chemical hapten exposure (dated by TCRdb to about 2021). Libraries were built with RACE. The sequencer listed for this sample is NextSeq 500. TCRdb reran the public reads through fastp at Q25 and MiXCR, keeping productive beta chains. Rows merge per CDR3 protein into single entries with the most common DNA and genes. For this sample the table gives approximately 400,000 distinct CDR3 sequences, of which roughly 4.6% were detected only once. Around 2.6% of the sample goes to the ten largest clones. Read against the paper, the sample's time point label means: pre-sensitization, week 0. Interpreted using the paper, the treatment or condition label stands for: therapeutic diphenylcyclopropenone sensitization with weekly scalp DPC. Sequences were derived from whole blood, sampled in connection with sensitization to the hapten diphenylcyclopropenone (DPC). Receptors originate from a woman aged 45-60 years with alopecia areata. Some clones in this sample may be carry-over from other donors' samples.

This clonotype was counted between two and nine times. The V call is TRBV7-9, the J call TRBJ2-7; 8 bases match TRBD2. Germline trimming cut 1 base from V and 4 bases from J; bases unmatched to any gene: 9. Germline V gives CDR1 SEHNR, CDR2 FQNEAQ (reference sequence). The CDR3 has 16 amino acids. This CDR3 reads CASSLGSGREGYEQYF. The CDR3 DNA is TGTGCCAGCAGCTTAGGATCCGGACGGGAGGGTTACGAGCAGTACTTC.

V gene TRBV20-1 combines with J gene TRBJ2-7; 9 bases match TRBD1. CDR3 length: 16 residues. The germline CDR1 and CDR2 sequences are DFQATT and SNEGSKA (reference sequence). The V gene end was trimmed by 2 bases and the J gene end by 2 bases; junction bases not matched to a gene: 10. The CDR3 here is CSARSPPGQGAYEQYF. CDR3 coding DNA: TGCAGTGCTAGATCCCCCCCGGGACAGGGTGCCTACGAGCAGTACTTC.

This clonotype was detected ten times or more. The V and J genes are TRBV4-1 and TRBJ1-1; D is uncertain. The CDR3 totals 16 residues. From germline, CDR1 is MGHRA and CDR2 YSYEKL. V was clipped by 2 bases and J by 4 bases, with 17 bases between them. This chain's CDR3 is CASSQSRGVMGTEAFF. CDR3 bases: TGCGCCAGCAGCCAATCCCGCGGGGTTATGGGCACTGAAGCTTTCTTT.